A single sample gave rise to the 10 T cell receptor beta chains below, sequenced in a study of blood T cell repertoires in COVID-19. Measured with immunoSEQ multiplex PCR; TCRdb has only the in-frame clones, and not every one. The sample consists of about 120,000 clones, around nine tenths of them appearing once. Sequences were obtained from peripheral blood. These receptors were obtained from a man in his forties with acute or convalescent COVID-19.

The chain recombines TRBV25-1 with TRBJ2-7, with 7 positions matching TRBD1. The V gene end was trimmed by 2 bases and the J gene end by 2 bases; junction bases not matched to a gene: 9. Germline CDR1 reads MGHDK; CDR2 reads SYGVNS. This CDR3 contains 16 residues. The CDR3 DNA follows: TGTGCCAGCAGTGAAAGTAAAACCGGGACAGCCTACGAGCAGTACTTC. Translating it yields CASSESKTGTAYEQYF.

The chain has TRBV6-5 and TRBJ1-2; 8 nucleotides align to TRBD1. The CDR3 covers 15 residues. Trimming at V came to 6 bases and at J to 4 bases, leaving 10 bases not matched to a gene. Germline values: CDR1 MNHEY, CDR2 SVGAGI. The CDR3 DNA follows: TGTGCCAGCAGAAAACAGGGGGGTCCCCTCTATGGCTACACCTTC. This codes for CASRKQGGPLYGYTF.

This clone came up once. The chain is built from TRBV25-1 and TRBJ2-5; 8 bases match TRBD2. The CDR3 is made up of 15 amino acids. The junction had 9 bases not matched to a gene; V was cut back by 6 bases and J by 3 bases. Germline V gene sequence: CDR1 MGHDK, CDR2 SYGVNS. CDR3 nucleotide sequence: TGTGCCAGCAGGCCCCCGGGACTAGTAGAAGAGACCCAGTACTTC. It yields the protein CASRPPGLVEETQYF.

CDR3 nucleotide sequence: TGCAGTGCTAGTGACGGGACAGTGAATCAGCCCCAGCATTTT. It yields the protein CSASDGTVNQPQHF. This sequence joins TRBV20-1 and TRBJ1-5; 7 bases align to TRBD1. J was trimmed by 4 bases and V by 3 bases; bases with no gene match: 6. CDR1 and CDR2 from the germline V gene are DFQATT and SNEGSKA (reference sequence). The CDR3 covers 14 residues.

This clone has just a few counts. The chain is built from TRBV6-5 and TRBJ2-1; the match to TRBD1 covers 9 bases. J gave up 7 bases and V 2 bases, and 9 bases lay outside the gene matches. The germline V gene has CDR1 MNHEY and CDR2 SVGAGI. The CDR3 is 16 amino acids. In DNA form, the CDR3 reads TGTGCCAGCAGTTACACCCCACAGGGGGCTATGAATGAGCAGTTCTTC. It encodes CASSYTPQGAMNEQFF.

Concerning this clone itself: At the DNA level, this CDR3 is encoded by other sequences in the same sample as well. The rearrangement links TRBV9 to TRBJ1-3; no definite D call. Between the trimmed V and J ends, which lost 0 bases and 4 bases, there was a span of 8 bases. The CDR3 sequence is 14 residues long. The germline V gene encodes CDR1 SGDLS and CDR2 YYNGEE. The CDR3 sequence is CASSVAGSGNTIYF. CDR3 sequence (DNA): TGTGCCAGCAGCGTAGCGGGATCCGGAAACACCATATATTTT.

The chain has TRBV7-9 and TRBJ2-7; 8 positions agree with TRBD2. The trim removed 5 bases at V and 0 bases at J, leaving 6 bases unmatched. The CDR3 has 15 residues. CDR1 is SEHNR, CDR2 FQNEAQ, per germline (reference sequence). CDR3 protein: CASSLSSGPSYEQYF. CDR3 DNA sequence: TGTGCCAGCAGCCTATCTAGCGGGCCCTCCTACGAGCAGTACTTC.

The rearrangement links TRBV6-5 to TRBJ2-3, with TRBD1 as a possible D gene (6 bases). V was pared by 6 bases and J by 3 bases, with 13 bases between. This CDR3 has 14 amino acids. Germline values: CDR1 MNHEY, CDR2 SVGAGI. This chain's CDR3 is CASRQEQGTDTQYF. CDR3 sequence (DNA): TGTGCCAGCAGACAGGAACAGGGAACAGATACGCAGTATTTT.

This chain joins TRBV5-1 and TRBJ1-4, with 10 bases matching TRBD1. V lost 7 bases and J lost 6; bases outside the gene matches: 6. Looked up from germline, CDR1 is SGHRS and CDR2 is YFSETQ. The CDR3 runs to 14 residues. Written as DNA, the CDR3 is TGCGCCAGCTGGACCGGGACAGGGGATGAAAAACTGTTTTTT. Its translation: CASWTGTGDEKLFF.

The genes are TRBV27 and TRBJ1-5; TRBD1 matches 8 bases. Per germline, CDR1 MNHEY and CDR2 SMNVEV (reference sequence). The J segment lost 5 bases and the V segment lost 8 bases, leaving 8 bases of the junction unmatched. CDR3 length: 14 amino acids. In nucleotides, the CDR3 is TGTGCCAGCGTCGGACAGGGTGCGTATCAGCCCCAGCATTTT. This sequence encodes CASVGQGAYQPQHF.